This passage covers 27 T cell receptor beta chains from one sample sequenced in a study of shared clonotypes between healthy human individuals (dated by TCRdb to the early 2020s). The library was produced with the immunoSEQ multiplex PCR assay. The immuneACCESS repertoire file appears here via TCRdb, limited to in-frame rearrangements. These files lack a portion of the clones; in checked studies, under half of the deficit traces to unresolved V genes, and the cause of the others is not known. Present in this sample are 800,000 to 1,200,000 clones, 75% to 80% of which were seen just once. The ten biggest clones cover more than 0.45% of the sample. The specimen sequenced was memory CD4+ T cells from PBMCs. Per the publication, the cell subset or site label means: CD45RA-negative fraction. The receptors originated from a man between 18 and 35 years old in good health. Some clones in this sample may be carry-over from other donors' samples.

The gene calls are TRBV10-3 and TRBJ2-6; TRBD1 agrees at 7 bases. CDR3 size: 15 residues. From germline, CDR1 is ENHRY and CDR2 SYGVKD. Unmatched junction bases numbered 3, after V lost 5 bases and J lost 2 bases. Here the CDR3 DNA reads TGTGCCATCAGTCAGCAGGGGGCTGGGGCCAACGTCCTGACTTTC. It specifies CAISQQGAGANVLTF.

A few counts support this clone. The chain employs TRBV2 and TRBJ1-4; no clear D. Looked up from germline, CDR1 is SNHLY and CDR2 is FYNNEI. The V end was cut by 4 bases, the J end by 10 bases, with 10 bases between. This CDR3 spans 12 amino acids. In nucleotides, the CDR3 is TGTGCCAGCAGTGGCGACCTCGGAAAACTGTTTTTT. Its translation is CASSGDLGKLFF.

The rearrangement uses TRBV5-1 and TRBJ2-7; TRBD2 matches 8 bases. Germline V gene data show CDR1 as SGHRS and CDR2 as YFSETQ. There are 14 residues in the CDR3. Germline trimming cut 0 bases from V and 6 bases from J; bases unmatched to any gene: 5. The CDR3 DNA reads TGCGCCAGCAGCTTGGGTAGCGGGGTAGGCGAGCAGTACTTC. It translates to CASSLGSGVGEQYF.

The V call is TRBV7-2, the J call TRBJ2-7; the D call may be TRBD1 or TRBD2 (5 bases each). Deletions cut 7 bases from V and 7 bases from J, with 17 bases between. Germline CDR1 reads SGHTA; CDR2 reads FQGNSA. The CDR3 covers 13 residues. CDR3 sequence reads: CASTLTVGEEQYF. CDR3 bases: TGTGCCAGCACGTTAACCGTGGGGGAAGAGCAGTACTTC.

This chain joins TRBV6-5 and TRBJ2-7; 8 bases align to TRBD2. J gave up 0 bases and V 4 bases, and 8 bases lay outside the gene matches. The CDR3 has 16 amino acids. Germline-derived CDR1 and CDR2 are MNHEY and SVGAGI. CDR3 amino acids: CASSSFAGGRSYEQYF. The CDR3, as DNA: TGTGCCAGCAGTTCTTTTGCGGGAGGACGCTCCTACGAGCAGTACTTC.

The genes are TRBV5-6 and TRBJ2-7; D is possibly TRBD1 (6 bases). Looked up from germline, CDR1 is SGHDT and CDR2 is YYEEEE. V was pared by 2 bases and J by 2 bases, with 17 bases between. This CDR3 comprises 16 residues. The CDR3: CASSFDTGSRTYEQYF. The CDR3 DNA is TGTGCCAGCAGCTTCGACACAGGGAGCCGGACCTACGAGCAGTACTTC.

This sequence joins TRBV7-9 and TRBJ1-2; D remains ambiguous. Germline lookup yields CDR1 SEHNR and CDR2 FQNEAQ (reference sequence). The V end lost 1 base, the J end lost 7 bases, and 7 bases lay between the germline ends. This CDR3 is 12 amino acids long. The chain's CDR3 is CASSLDSAGYTF. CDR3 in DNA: TGTGCCAGCAGCTTAGATTCGGCTGGCTACACCTTC.

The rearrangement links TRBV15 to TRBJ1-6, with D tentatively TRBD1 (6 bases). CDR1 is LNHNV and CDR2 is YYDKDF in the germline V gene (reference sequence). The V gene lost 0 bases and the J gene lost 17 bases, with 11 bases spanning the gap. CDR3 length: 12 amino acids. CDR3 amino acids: CATSREAGAIHF. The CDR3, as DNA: TGTGCCACCAGCAGAGAGGCAGGGGCGATCCACTTT.

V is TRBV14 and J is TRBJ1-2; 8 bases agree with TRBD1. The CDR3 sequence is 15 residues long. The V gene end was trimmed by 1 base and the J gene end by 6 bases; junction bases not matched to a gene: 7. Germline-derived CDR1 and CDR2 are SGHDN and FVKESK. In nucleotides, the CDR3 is TGTGCCAGCAGCCAAGCTACCAGGGGGCGCGATGGCTACACCTTC. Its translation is CASSQATRGRDGYTF.

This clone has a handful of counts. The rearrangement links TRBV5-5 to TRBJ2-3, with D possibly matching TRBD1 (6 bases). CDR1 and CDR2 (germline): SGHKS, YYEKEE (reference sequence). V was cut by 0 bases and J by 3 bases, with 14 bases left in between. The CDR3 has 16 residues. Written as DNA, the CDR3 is TGTGCCAGCAGCTTGGTACCCTGGACAGAGACAGATACGCAGTATTTT. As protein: CASSLVPWTETDTQYF.

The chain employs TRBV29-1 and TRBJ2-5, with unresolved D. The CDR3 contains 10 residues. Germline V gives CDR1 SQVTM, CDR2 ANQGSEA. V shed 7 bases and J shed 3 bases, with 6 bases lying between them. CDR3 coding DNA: TGCAGCGCTAAAGAAGAGACCCAGTACTTC. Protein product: CSAKEETQYF.

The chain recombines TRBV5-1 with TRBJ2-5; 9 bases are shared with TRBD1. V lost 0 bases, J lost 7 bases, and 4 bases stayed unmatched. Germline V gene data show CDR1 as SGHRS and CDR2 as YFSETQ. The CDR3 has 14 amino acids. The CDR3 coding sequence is TGCGCCAGCAGCTTGGGACAGGGGGGCGGGACCCAGTACTTC. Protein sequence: CASSLGQGGGTQYF.

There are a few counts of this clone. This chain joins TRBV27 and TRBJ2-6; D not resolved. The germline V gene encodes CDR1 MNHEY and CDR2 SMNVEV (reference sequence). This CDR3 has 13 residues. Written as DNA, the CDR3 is TGTCCCAAAGGTCGCCCTGGGGCCAACGTCCTGACTTTC. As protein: CPKGRPGANVLTF.

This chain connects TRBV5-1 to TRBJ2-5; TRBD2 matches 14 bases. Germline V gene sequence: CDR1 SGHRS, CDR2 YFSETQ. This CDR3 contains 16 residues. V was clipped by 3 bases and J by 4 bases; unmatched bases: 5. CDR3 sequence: CASSWGLAGVGETQYF. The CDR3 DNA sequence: TGCGCCAGCAGCTGGGGACTAGCGGGAGTTGGAGAGACCCAGTACTTC.

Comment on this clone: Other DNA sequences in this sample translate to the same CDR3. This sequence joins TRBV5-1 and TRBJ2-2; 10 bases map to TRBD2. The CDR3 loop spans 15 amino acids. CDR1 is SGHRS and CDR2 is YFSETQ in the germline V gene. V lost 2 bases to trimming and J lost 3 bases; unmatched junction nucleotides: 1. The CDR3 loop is CASSFLAGDTGELFF. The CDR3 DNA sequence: TGCGCCAGCAGCTTTCTAGCGGGAGACACCGGGGAGCTGTTTTTT.

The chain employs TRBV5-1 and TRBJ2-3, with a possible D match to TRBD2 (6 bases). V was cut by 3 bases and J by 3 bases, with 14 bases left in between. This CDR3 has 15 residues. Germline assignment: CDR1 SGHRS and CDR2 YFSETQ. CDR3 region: CASSYSGRKTDTQYF. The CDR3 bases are TGCGCCAGCAGCTATTCAGGGAGGAAGACAGATACGCAGTATTTT.

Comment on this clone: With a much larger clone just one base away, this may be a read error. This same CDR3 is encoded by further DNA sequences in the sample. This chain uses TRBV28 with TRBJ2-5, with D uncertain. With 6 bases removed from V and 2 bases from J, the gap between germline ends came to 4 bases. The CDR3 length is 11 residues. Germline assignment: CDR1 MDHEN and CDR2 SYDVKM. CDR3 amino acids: CASSQQETQYF. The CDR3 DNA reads TGTGCCAGCAGCCAGCAAGAGACCCAGTACTTC.

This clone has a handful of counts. The CDR3 nucleotides read TGTGCCAGGGTGGGGAGCTCCTACGAGCAGTACTTC. This encodes CARVGSSYEQYF. The chain joins TRBV27 to TRBJ2-7, with a tentative D call TRBD2 (5 bases). Per the germline V gene, CDR1 is MNHEY and CDR2 is SMNVEV (reference sequence). The CDR3 has 12 residues. Trimming pared 9 bases from V and 0 bases from J, leaving 9 bases between.

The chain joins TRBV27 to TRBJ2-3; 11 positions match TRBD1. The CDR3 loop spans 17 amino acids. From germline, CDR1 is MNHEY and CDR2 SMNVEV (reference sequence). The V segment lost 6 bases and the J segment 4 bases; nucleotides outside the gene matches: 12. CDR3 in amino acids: CASRKYTRDRGSDTQYF. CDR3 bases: TGTGCCAGCAGAAAATACACCCGGGACAGGGGGTCAGATACGCAGTATTTT.

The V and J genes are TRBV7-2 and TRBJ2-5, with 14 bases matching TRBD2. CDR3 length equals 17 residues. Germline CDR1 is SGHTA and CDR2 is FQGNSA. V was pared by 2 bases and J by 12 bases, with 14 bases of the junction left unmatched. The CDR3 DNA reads TGTGCCAGCAGCTTATTAAATTTAGGGACTAGCGGGAGTCTGGAGTACTTC. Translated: CASSLLNLGTSGSLEYF.

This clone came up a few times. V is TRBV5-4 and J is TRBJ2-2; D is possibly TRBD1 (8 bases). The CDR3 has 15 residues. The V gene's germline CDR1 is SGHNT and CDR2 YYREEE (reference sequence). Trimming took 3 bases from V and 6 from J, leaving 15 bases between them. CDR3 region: CASSSRQGRAGELFF. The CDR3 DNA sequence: TGTGCCAGCAGCTCTAGACAGGGGAGGGCCGGGGAGCTGTTTTTT.

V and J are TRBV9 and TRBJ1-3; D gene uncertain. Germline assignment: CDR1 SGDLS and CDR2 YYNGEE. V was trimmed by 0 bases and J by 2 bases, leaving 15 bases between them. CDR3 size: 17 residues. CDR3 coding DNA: TGTGCCAGCAGCGTAGTGGCCCTTCAGGCCCCTGGAAACACCATATATTTT. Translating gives CASSVVALQAPGNTIYF.

The CDR3 DNA reads TGTGCCAGCAGTGCCAGGGTGCGTCTGTCGCAGCCCCAGCATTTT. Its protein is CASSARVRLSQPQHF. The V gene is TRBV6-1, the J gene TRBJ1-5; a possible D gene is TRBD1 (5 bases). Trimming removed 4 bases from V and 7 bases from J, with 17 bases in between. The germline CDR1 and CDR2 sequences are MNHNS and SASEGT. The CDR3 is 15 residues long.

CDR3 nucleotide sequence: TGCGCCAGCAGCCAGAGCCCGGTAGGAGACACCATATATTTT. Protein sequence: CASSQSPVGDTIYF. The chain couples TRBV4-1 to TRBJ1-3; D remains unclear. V gave up 3 bases and J gave up 8 bases, with 14 bases separating them. In germline, CDR1 is MGHRA, CDR2 YSYEKL. This CDR3 spans 14 amino acids.

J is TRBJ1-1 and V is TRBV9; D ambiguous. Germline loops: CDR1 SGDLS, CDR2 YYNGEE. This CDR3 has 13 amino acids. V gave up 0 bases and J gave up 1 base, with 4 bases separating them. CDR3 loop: CASSVDQNTEAFF. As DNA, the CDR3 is TGTGCCAGCAGCGTAGACCAGAACACTGAAGCTTTCTTT.

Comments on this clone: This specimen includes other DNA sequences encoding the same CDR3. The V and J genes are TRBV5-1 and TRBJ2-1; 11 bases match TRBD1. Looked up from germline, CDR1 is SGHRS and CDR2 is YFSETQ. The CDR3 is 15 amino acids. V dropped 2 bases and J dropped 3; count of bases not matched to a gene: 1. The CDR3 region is CASSLGTGGYNEQFF. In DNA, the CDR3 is TGCGCCAGCAGCTTAGGGACAGGGGGCTACAATGAGCAGTTCTTC.

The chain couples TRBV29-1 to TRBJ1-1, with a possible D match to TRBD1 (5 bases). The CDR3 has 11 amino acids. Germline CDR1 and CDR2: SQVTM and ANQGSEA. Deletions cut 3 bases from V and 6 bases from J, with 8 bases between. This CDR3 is CSVDRGAEAFF. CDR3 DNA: TGCAGCGTTGACCGGGGCGCTGAAGCTTTCTTT.